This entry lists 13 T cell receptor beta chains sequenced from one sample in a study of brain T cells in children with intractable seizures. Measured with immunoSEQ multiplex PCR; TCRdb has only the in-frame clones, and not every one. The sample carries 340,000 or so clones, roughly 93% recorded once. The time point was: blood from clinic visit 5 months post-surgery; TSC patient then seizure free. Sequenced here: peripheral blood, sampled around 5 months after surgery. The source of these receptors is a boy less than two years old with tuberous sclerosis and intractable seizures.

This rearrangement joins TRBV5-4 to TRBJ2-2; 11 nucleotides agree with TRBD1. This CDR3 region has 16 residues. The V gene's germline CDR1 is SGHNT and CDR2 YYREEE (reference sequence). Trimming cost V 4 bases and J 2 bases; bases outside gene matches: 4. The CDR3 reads CASSPRTGGNTGELFF. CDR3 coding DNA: TGTGCCAGCAGCCCAAGGACAGGGGGCAACACCGGGGAGCTGTTTTTT. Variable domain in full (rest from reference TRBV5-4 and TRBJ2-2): ETGVTQSPTHLIKTRGQQVTLRCSSQSGHNTVSWYQQALGQGPQFIFQYYREEENGRGNFPPRFSGLQFPNYSSELNVNALELDDSALYLCASSPRTGGNTGELFFGEGSRLTVL.

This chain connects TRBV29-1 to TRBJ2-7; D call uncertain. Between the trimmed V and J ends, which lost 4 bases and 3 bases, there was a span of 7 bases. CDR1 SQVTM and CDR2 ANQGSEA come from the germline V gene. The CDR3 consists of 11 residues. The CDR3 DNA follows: TGCAGCGTTGCCGACGGCTACGAGCAGTACTTC. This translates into CSVADGYEQYF.

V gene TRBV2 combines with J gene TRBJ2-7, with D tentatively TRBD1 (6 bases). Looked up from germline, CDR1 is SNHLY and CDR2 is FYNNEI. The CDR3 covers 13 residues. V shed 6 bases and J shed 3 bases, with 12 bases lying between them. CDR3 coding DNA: TGTGCCAGCAGGGGGGCTATGGACTACGAGCAGTACTTC. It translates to CASRGAMDYEQYF.

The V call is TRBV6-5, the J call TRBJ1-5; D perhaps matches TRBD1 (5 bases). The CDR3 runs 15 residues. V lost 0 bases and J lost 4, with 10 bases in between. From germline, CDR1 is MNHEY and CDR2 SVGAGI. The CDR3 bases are TGTGCCAGCAGTTACTCGGGACGGAAAAATCAGCCCCAGCATTTT. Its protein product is CASSYSGRKNQPQHF.

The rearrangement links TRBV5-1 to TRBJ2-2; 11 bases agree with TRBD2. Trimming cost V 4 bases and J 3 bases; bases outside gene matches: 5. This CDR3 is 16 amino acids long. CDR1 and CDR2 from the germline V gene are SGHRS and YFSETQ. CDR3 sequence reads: CASSRISGRDTGELFF. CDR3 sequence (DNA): TGCGCCAGCAGCCGAATTAGCGGGAGGGACACCGGGGAGCTGTTTTTT. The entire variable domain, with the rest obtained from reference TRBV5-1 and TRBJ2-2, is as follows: KAGVTQTPRYLIKTRGQQVTLSCSPISGHRSVSWYQQTPGQGLQFLFEYFSETQRNKGNFPGRFSGRQFSNSRSEMNVSTLELGDSALYLCASSRISGRDTGELFFGEGSRLTVL.

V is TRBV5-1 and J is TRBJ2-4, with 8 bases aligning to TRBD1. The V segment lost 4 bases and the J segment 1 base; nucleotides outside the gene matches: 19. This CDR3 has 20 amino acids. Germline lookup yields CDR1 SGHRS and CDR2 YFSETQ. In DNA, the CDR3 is TGCGCCAGCAGCCCCCGGCAGGGGGCCCATTTGAGTCTCGCCAAAAACATTCAGTACTTC. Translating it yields CASSPRQGAHLSLAKNIQYF.

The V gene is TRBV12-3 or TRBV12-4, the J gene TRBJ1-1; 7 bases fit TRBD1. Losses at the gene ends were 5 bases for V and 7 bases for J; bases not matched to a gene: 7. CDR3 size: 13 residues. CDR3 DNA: TGTGCCAGCAGTCCGTCAGGGGGATTTGAAGCTTTCTTT. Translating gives CASSPSGGFEAFF.

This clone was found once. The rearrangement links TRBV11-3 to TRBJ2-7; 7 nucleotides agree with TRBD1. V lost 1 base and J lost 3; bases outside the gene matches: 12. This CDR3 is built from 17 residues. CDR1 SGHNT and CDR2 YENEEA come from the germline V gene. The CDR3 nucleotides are TGTGCCAGCAGCTTAGCCTACGACAGGGAAGAAAGCTACGAGCAGTACTTC. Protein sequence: CASSLAYDREESYEQYF.

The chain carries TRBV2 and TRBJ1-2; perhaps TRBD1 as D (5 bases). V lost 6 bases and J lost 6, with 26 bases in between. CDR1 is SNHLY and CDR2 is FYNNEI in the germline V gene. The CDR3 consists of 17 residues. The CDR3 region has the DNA TGTGCCAGCAGGGGGATTTTGGGACTTAACATATTGGATGGCTACACCTTC. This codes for CASRGILGLNILDGYTF.

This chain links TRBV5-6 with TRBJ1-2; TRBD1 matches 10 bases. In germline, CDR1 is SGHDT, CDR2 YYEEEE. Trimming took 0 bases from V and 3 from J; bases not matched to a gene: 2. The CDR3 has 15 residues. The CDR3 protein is CASSLGQGAHYGYTF. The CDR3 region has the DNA TGTGCCAGCAGCTTGGGACAGGGGGCCCACTATGGCTACACCTTC.

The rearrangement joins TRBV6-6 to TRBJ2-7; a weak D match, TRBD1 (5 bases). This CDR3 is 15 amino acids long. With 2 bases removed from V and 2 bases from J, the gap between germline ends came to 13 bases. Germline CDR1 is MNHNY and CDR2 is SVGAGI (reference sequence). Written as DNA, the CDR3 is TGTGCCAGCAGTTACGGGCAGGGTAGTACCTACGAGCAGTACTTC. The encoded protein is CASSYGQGSTYEQYF.

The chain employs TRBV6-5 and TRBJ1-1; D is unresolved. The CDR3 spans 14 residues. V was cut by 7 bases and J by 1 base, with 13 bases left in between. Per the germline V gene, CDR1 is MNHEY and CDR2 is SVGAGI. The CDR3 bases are TGTGCCAGCACCTTCAGAGTTCAGAACACTGAAGCTTTCTTT. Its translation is CASTFRVQNTEAFF.

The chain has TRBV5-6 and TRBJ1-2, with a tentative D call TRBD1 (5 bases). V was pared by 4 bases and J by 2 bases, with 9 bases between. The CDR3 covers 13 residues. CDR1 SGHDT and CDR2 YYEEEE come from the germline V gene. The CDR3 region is CASSRDGNYGYTF. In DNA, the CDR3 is TGTGCCAGCAGCCGGGACGGGAACTATGGCTACACCTTC.